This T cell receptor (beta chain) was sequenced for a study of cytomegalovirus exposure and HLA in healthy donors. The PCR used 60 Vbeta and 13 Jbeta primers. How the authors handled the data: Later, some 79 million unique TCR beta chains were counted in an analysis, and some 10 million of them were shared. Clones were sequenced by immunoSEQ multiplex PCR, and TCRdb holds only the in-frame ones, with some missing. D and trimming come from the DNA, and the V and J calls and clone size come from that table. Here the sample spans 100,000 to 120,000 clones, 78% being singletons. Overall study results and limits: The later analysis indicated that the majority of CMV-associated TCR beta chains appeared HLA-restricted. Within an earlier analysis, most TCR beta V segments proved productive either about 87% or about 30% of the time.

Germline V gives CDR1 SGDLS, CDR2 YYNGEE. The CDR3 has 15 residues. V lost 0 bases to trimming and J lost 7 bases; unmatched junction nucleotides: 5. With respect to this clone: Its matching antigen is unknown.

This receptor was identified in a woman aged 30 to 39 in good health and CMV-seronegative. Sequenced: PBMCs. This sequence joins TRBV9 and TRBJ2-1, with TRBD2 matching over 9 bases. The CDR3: CASSVGLAAGNEQFF. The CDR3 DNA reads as TGTGCCAGCAGCGTAGGACTAGCGGCTGGGAATGAGCAGTTCTTC.